Listed here are 9 T cell receptor beta chains from one sample, sequenced in a study of cytomegalovirus exposure and HLA in healthy donors. The study ran its PCR with 60 Vbeta and 13 Jbeta primers. Assay used: immunoSEQ multiplex PCR; TCRdb lists only in-frame clones, some missing. The sample yields under 200,000 clones, about 78% seen once. Sequencing input: PBMCs. These receptors were obtained from a man aged 35-49 years in good health and CMV-seronegative.

This clone was counted a few times. The rearrangement joins TRBV30 to TRBJ1-5; D might be TRBD1 (6 bases). V was cut by 2 bases and J by 7 bases, with 12 bases left in between. CDR1 GTSNPN and CDR2 SVGIG come from the germline V gene (reference sequence). CDR3 size: 13 residues. This CDR3 reads CAWSKGQGQPQHF. The DNA for the CDR3 is TGTGCCTGGAGTAAGGGGCAGGGGCAGCCCCAGCATTTT.

The rearrangement links TRBV19 to TRBJ2-7; 10 nucleotides match TRBD2. CDR3 length: 16 residues. The V segment lost 5 bases and the J segment 4 bases; nucleotides outside the gene matches: 11. CDR1 and CDR2 from the germline V gene are LNHDA and SQIVND (reference sequence). The CDR3 DNA follows: TGTGCCAGTAGTCCCTTAGCGGGGGGTTCCCGGTACGAGCAGTACTTC. Its protein product is CASSPLAGGSRYEQYF. Full variable domain (rest looked up from reference TRBV19 and TRBJ2-7): DGGITQSPKYLFRKEGQNVTLSCEQNLNHDAMYWYRQDPGQGLRLIYYSQIVNDFQKGDIAEGYSVSREKKESFPLTVTSAQKNPTAFYLCASSPLAGGSRYEQYFGPGTRLTVT.

This chain uses TRBV7-2 with TRBJ1-4; D unclear. V gave up 4 bases and J gave up 10 bases, with 19 bases separating them. This CDR3 comprises 15 residues. CDR1 is SGHTA and CDR2 is FQGNSA in the germline V gene. CDR3 loop: CASSSTQAIGRKLFF. CDR3 nucleotides: TGTGCCAGCAGCTCTACCCAGGCTATCGGGAGAAAACTGTTTTTT.

The CDR3, as DNA: TGTGCCAGCAGATGGACAGGGGATTCACCCCTCCACTTT. This codes for CASRWTGDSPLHF. The J gene is TRBJ1-6, the V gene TRBV11-3; 9 bases are shared with TRBD1. From germline, CDR1 is SGHNT and CDR2 YENEEA. The CDR3 loop spans 13 amino acids. Trimming removed 6 bases from V and 8 bases from J; junction bases left unmatched: 2.

The chain recombines TRBV6-1 with TRBJ1-2, with D perhaps TRBD1 (5 bases). CDR3 size: 15 residues. CDR1 MNHNS and CDR2 SASEGT come from the germline V gene. V lost 7 bases, J lost 1 base, and 16 bases lay in between. CDR3 nucleotide sequence: TGTGCCAGCACCGAAGGCGGGGACCTTAACTATGGCTACACCTTC. As protein: CASTEGGDLNYGYTF.

The rearrangement uses TRBV7-2 and TRBJ2-3; tentative D call: TRBD2 (6 bases). The germline V gene has CDR1 SGHTA and CDR2 FQGNSA. The CDR3 is 15 amino acids. Trimming removed 5 bases at V and 2 bases at J, with 14 bases between. CDR3 sequence reads: CASSARTGLTDTQYF. In DNA, the CDR3 is TGTGCCAGCAGCGCACGGACGGGACTCACAGATACGCAGTATTTT.

This clone was picked up a small number of times. V is TRBV7-7 and J is TRBJ1-1; possibly TRBD1 for D (6 bases). The CDR3 length is 13 residues. Germline CDR1 SSHAT, CDR2 FNYEAQ (reference sequence). V lost 1 base and J 6 bases, leaving 9 bases between the germline ends. This CDR3 reads CASSLDEGAEAFF. The DNA for the CDR3 is TGTGCCAGCAGCTTAGACGAGGGGGCTGAAGCTTTCTTT.

V is TRBV4-3 and J is TRBJ2-1; 9 bases match TRBD2. The J segment lost 1 base and the V segment lost 0 bases, leaving 4 bases of the junction unmatched. Germline CDR1 LGHNA, CDR2 YSLEER. The CDR3 extends over 17 amino acids. The CDR3 nucleotides read TGCGCCAGCAGCCAAGAGGCTAGCGGGAATTCCTACAATGAGCAGTTCTTC. This gives the protein CASSQEASGNSYNEQFF.

This chain connects TRBV30 to TRBJ2-3; the D is unclear. CDR1 is GTSNPN and CDR2 is SVGIG in the germline V gene (reference sequence). The V end lost 2 bases, the J end lost 3 bases, and 3 bases lay between the germline ends. The CDR3 covers 11 residues. The CDR3 sequence: CAWSRTDTQYF. The CDR3 DNA reads as TGTGCCTGGAGTCGGACAGATACGCAGTATTTT.